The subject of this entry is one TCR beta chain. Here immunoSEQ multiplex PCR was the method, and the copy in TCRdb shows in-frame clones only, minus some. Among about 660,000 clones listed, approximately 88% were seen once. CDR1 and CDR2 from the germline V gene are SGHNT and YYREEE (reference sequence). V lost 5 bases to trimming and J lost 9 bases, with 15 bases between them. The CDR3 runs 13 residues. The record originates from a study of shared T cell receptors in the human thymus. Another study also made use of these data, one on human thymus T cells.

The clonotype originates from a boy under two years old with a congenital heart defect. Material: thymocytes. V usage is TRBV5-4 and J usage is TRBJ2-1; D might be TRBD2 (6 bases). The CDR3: CASSYDRSGEQFF. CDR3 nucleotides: TGTGCCAGCAGTTATGACCGTAGCGGTGAGCAGTTCTTC.